This T cell receptor beta chain was profiled in a study of cytomegalovirus exposure and HLA in healthy donors. Study context: The same platform was used for the 130 or so validation repertoires as for the approximately 720 first-cohort repertoires, as reported in a later analysis.

Overall study findings and caveats: Rarity held for most TCR sequences, but there were some public TCRs that occurred in many donors.

V lost 5 bases, J lost 5 bases, and 7 bases stayed unmatched. There are 15 residues in the CDR3. Germline loops: CDR1 ENHRY, CDR2 SYGVKD. Clones were sequenced by immunoSEQ multiplex PCR, and TCRdb holds only the in-frame ones, with some missing. This table has 200,000 to 250,000 clones, approximately 80% appearing once. Notes on this clone: The antigen is undetermined.

The sequence came from a woman in her 30s in good health and CMV-seropositive. Specimen: PBMCs. The V gene is TRBV10-3, the J gene TRBJ2-2; 8 bases fit TRBD1. The DNA for the CDR3 is TGTGCCATCAGTAGGGCAGGGGGCACGACCGGGGAGCTGTTTTTT. Its protein is CAISRAGGTTGELFF.